This TCR beta chain was captured in a study of response to subunit inactivated influenza vaccine. Study findings and constraints: The authors proposed limited new T cell recruitment per seasonal influenza vaccination.

Trimming took 5 bases from V and 5 from J, leaving 9 bases between them. The CDR3 runs to 12 residues. The germline gives CDR1 SQVTM, CDR2 ANQGSEA. This clonotype was recorded at least ten times. Its target is not known. Via MiXCR, TCRdb re-called the RT-PCR reads, giving one row per CDR3 protein. The data contain around 520,000 distinct CDR3 sequences, around 11% of them seen just once; the ten biggest clones take up roughly a tenth. The specimen was PBMCs from blood, collected on the day of vaccination. The TCR comes from a man aged 45-60 years who received an inactivated influenza vaccine. The rearrangement links TRBV29-1 to TRBJ2-2, with D tentatively TRBD2 (6 bases). The CDR3 sequence: CSVFSGTGELFF. The CDR3 bases are TGCAGCGTTTTTAGCGGTACCGGGGAGCTGTTTTTT.